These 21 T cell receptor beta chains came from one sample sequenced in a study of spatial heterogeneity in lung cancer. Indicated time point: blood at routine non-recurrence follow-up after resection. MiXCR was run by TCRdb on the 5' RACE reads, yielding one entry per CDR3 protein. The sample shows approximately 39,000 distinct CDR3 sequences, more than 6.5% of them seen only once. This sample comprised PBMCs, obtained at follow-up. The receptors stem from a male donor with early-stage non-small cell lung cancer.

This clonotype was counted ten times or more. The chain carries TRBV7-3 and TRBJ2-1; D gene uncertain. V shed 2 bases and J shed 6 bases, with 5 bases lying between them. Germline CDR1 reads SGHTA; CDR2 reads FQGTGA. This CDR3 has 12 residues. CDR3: CASSLFSNEQFF. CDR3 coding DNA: TGTGCCAGCAGCTTATTTTCCAATGAGCAGTTCTTC.

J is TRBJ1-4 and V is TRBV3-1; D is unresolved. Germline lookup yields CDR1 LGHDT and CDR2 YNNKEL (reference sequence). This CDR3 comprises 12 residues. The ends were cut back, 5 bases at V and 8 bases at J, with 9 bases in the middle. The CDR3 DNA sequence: TGTGCCAGCAGCAGGGAAGGGGAAAAACTGTTTTTT. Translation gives CASSREGEKLFF.

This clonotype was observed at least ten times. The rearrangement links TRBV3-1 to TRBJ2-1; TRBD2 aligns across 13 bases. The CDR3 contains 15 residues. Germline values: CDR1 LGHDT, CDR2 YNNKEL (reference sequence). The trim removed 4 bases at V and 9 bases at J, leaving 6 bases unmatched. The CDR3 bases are TGTGCCAGCAGCCCCGGGACTAGCGGGGTTGCTGAGCAGTTCTTC. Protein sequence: CASSPGTSGVAEQFF.

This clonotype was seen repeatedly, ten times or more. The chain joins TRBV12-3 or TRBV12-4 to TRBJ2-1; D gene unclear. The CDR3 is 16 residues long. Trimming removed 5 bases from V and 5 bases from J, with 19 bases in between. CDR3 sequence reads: CASSAYRERPNNEQFF. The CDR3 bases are TGTGCCAGCAGTGCCTACCGAGAGCGCCCAAACAATGAGCAGTTCTTC.

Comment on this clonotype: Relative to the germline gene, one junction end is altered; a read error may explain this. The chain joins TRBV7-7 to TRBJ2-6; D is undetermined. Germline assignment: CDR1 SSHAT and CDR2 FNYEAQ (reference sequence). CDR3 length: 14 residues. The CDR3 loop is CASSPLSGANVLTF. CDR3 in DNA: TGTGCTAGCAGCCCCCTCTCTGGGGCCAACGTCCTGACTTTC.

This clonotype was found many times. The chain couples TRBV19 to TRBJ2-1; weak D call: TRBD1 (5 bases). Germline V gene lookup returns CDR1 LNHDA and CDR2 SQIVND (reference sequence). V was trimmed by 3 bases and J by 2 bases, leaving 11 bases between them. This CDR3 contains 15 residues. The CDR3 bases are TGTGCCAGTAGTATGGGGCTAGGGCCCTACAATGAGCAGTTCTTC. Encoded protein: CASSMGLGPYNEQFF.

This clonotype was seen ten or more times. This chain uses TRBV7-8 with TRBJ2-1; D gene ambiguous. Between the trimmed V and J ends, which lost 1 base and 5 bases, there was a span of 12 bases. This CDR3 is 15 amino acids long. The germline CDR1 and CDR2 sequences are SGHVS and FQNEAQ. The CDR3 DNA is TGTGCCAGCAGCTTAGTTGAGCTAGGGAACAATGAGCAGTTCTTC. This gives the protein CASSLVELGNNEQFF.

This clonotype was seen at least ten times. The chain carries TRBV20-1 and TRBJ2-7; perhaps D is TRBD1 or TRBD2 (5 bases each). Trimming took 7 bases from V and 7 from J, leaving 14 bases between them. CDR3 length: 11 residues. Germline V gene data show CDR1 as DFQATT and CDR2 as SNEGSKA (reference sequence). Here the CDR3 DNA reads TGCAGTGGGGACCCCCTAGGGGAGCAGTACTTC. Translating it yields CSGDPLGEQYF.

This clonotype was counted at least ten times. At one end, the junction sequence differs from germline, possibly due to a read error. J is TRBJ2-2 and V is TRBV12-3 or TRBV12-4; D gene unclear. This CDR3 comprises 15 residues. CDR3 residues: CTSSRKVVGAGELFF. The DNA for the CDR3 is TGTACCAGCTCCCGGAAGGTGGTTGGGGCCGGGGAGCTGTTTTTT.

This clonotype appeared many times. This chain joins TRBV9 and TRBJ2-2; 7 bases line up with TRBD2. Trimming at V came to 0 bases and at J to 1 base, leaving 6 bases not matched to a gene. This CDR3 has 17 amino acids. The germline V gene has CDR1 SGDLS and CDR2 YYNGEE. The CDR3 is CASSVGGAGKNTGELFF. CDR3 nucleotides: TGTGCCAGCAGCGTAGGCGGAGCGGGGAAGAACACCGGGGAGCTGTTTTTT. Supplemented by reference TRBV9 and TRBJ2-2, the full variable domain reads DSGVTQTPKHLITATGQRVTLRCSPRSGDLSVYWYQQSLDQGLQFLIQYYNGEERAKGNILERFSAQQFPDLHSELNLSSLELGDSALYFCASSVGGAGKNTGELFFGEGSRLTVL.

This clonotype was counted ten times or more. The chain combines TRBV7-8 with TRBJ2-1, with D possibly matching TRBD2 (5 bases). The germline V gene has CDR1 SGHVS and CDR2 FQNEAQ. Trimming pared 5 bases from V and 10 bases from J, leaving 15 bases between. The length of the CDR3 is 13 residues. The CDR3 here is CASSPRWTFEQFF. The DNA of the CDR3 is TGTGCCAGCAGCCCACGTTGGACTTTCGAGCAGTTCTTC.

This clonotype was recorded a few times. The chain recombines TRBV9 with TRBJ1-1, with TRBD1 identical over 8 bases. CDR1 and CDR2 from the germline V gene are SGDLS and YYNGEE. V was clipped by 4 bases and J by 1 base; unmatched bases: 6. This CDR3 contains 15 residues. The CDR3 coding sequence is TGTGCCAGCAGCCTTGCCGGGACAGGGAACACTGAAGCTTTCTTT. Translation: CASSLAGTGNTEAFF.

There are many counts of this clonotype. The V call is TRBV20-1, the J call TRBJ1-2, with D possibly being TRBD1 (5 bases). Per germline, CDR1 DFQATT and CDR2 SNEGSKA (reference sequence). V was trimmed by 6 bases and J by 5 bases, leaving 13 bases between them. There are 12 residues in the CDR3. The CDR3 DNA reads TGCAGTGCCTCGCCGGGGCAATATGGCTACACCTTC. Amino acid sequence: CSASPGQYGYTF.

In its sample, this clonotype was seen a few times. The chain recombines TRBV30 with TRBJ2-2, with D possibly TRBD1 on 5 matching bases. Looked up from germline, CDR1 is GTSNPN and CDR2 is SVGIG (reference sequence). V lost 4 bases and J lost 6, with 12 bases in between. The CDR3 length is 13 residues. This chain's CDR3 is CAWTSRAAGELFF. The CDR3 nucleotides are TGTGCCTGGACCTCCAGGGCTGCCGGGGAGCTGTTTTTT.

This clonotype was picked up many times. The CDR3 DNA is TGTGCCAGCAGTTTGTCACTAGGCCCCTCTGAGACCCAGTACTTC. It specifies CASSLSLGPSETQYF. This chain connects TRBV27 to TRBJ2-5, with D tentatively TRBD2 (5 bases). V was cut by 3 bases and J by 5 bases, with 16 bases left in between. The germline CDR1 and CDR2 sequences are MNHEY and SMNVEV (reference sequence). The length of the CDR3 is 15 residues.

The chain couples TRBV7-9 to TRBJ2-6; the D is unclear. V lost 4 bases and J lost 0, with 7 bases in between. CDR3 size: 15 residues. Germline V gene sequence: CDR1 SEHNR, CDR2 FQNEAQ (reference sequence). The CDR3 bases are TGTGCCAGCAGCTCCCTAGACTCTGGGGCCAACGTCCTGACTTTC. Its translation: CASSSLDSGANVLTF.

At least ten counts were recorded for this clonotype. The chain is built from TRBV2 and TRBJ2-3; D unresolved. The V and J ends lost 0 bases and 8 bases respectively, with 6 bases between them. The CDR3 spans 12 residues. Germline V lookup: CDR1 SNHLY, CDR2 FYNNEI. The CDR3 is CASSEAPGTQYF. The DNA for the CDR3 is TGTGCCAGCAGTGAAGCCCCGGGTACGCAGTATTTT.

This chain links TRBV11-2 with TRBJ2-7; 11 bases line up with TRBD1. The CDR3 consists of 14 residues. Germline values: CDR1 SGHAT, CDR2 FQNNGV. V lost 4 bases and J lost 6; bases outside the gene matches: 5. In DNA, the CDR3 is TGTGCCAGCAGCTCCGGGACAGGGGGATTCGAGCAGTACTTC. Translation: CASSSGTGGFEQYF. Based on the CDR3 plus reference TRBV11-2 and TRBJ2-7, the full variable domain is EAGVAQSPRYKIIEKRQSVAFWCNPISGHATLYWYQQILGQGPKLLIQFQNNGVVDDSQLPKDRFSAERLKGVDSTLKIQPAKLEDSAVYLCASSSGTGGFEQYFGPGTRLTVT.

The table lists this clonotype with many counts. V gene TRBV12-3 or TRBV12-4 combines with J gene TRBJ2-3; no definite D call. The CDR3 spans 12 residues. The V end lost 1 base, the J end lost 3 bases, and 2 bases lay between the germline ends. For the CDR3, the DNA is TGTGCCAGCAGTTTAGAGACAGATACGCAGTATTTT. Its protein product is CASSLETDTQYF.

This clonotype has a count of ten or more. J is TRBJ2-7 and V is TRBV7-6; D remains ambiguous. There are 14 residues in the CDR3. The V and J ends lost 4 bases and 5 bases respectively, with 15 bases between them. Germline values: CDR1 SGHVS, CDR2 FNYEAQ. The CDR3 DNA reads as TGTGCCAGCAGCTCCCAGGTTTATGGGGACGAGCAGTACTTC. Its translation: CASSSQVYGDEQYF.

CDR3 bases: TGTGCCAGCAGCTTCGTCTCTGGAAACACCATATATTTT. Amino acids: CASSFVSGNTIYF. The J gene is TRBJ1-3, the V gene TRBV13; D call uncertain. CDR1 and CDR2 (germline): PRHDT, FYEKMQ (reference sequence). With 3 bases removed from V and 0 bases from J, the gap between germline ends came to 3 bases. The CDR3 contains 13 residues.